The present TCR beta chain was sequenced within a study of OX40 agonist ivuxolimab in advanced cancers. At the level of the study: At around 83% male, the cohort had a mean age of 60 years, ranging from roughly 23 to 80.

Findings and caveats of the study: Undetermined was the antigen specificity of the expanded peripheral T cells. Clonal expansion from baseline to week 6 occurred in both CD4+ and CD8+ T cells. The authors also found low normalized T-cell clonal expansion in some nonresponders.

Some clones are missing from TCRdb's copy, which holds only in-frame ones; the method was immunoSEQ multiplex PCR. The table lists 90,000 to 150,000 clones, around 89% of them singletons, with around 0.55% in the top ten. A word on this clone: As yet, its antigen is unknown.

The source material was CD4+ or CD8+ T cells sorted from blood, sampled in a trial of the OX40 agonist ivuxolimab. This receptor was taken from an adult with an advanced solid tumor such as melanoma, head and neck, liver or kidney cancer.

The CDR3 is CASSYTEETQYF. The CDR3, as DNA: TGTGCCAGCAGTTATACTGAAGAGACCCAGTACTTC. The genes are TRBV6-6 and TRBJ2-5; D call uncertain. The germline CDR1 and CDR2 sequences are MNHNY and SVGAGI (reference sequence). This CDR3 has 12 amino acids. Trimming pared 3 bases from V and 3 bases from J, leaving 5 bases between.